Sequencing of this T cell receptor beta chain was carried out in a study of T cells after yellow fever vaccination. V dropped 0 bases and J dropped 8 bases, with 11 bases sitting between them. Germline CDR1 and CDR2: SGHKS and YYEKEE (reference sequence). The CDR3 sequence is 14 residues long. MiXCR, run by TCRdb on the 5' RACE reads, gives a single entry per CDR3 protein. The repertoire has 300,000 to 400,000 distinct CDR3 sequences, approximately 4% of them found once; the top ten carry approximately 25%. Sequenced here: PBMCs, sampled 5 days after the yellow fever booster vaccination. The chain recombines TRBV5-5 with TRBJ2-2; unclear D gene. The source of this sequence is a man aged 18 to 29 who received the YFV17D yellow fever vaccine. The CDR3, as DNA: TGTGCCAGCAGCTTGGCCGGTCCTTTGGGGGAGCTGTTTTTT. Its translation: CASSLAGPLGELFF.